The 32 T cell receptor beta chains given below trace back to one sample, sequenced in a study of monozygotic twins with inflammatory bowel disease. TCRdb re-called the 5' RACE reads and shows each CDR3 protein once, DNA omitted. In all, the sample yields just over 300,000 distinct CDR3 sequences. The sample taken for sequencing was blood. The receptors here all came from a human donor with ulcerative colitis or Crohn's disease, or a healthy co-twin of an affected twin (not recorded which).

CDR3 loop: CATANNYEQYF. J is TRBJ2-7 and V is TRBV10-3; TCRdb designates TRBD2, a call that cannot be tested without DNA. The CDR3 has 11 residues. Germline CDR1 ENHRY, CDR2 SYGVKD.

This chain connects TRBV19 to TRBJ1-2; TCRdb gives TRBD1 as the D gene, but with no DNA this cannot be confirmed. This CDR3 has 15 residues. The germline V gene encodes CDR1 LNHDA and CDR2 SQIVND (reference sequence). CDR3 amino acids: CASSPRTALNYGYTF.

This chain connects TRBV4-3 to TRBJ1-2; TCRdb returns TRBD1, unconfirmable since there is no DNA. The CDR3 consists of 14 residues. CDR1 is LGHNA, CDR2 YSLEER, per germline. CDR3 protein: CASSQGQTGYGYTF.

The CDR3 loop reads CASSRSTGFADTQYF. The chain carries TRBV7-9 and TRBJ2-3; TCRdb names TRBD1, which stays unverified in the absence of DNA. Per germline, CDR1 SEHNR and CDR2 FQNEAQ (reference sequence). The CDR3 extends over 15 amino acids.

V is TRBV7-3 and J is TRBJ1-1; TCRdb reports TRBD1, a call that lacks DNA to check it against. This CDR3 has 16 amino acids. Germline V gene data show CDR1 as SGHTA and CDR2 as FQGTGA. The chain's CDR3 is CASSLGTGRSYGEAFF.

The chain carries TRBV24-1 and TRBJ2-2. CDR1 is KGHDR, CDR2 SFDVKD, per germline. This CDR3 contains 14 residues. This chain's CDR3 is CATSDLEWPGELFF.

The V and J genes are TRBV12-3 or TRBV12-4 and TRBJ2-3; TCRdb reports TRBD1, a call that lacks DNA to check it against. The CDR3 sequence is 16 residues long. The CDR3 protein is CASSLDRSTSTDTQYF.

The V call is TRBV14, the J call TRBJ2-4; TCRdb's D gene call, TRBD1, goes unchecked for lack of DNA. CDR1 and CDR2 from the germline V gene are SGHDN and FVKESK. The CDR3 contains 15 residues. CDR3: CASSPLDRGFNIQYF.

The CDR3 here is CASSLEGPQPTDTQYF. The chain links TRBV5-4 to TRBJ2-3; TCRdb's D gene call, TRBD2, goes unchecked for lack of DNA. Looked up from germline, CDR1 is SGHNT and CDR2 is YYREEE (reference sequence). This CDR3 comprises 16 residues.

CDR3 loop: CASNTGIPPYEQYF. The chain couples TRBV5-1 to TRBJ2-7; TCRdb's assignment of TRBD1 cannot be checked, as there is no DNA. The CDR3 is 14 amino acids. In germline, CDR1 is SGHRS, CDR2 YFSETQ.

The V and J genes are TRBV27 and TRBJ2-2; TCRdb designates TRBD2, a call that cannot be tested without DNA. Per the germline V gene, CDR1 is MNHEY and CDR2 is SMNVEV (reference sequence). The CDR3 is 16 amino acids. The chain's CDR3 is CASSSGGLARFGELFF.

The rearrangement uses TRBV7-7 and TRBJ2-3; TCRdb gives TRBD1 as the D gene, but with no DNA this cannot be confirmed. The length of the CDR3 is 14 residues. CDR1 and CDR2 from the germline V gene are SSHAT and FNYEAQ (reference sequence). CDR3 loop: CASSPPPPSDTQYF.

The chain is built from TRBV12-3 or TRBV12-4 and TRBJ1-5; as DNA is missing, the TRBD1 call by TCRdb cannot be tested. CDR3 length: 14 amino acids. This chain's CDR3 is CASSSSRAQPTQHF.

CDR3 region: CASSLETGGYREQYF. This chain links TRBV5-1 with TRBJ2-7; absent DNA, TCRdb's TRBD1 call cannot be checked. The CDR3 consists of 15 residues. Germline V gives CDR1 SGHRS, CDR2 YFSETQ. Variable domain in full (rest from reference TRBV5-1 and TRBJ2-7): KAGVTQTPRYLIKTRGQQVTLSCSPISGHRSVSWYQQTPGQGLQFLFEYFSETQRNKGNFPGRFSGRQFSNSRSEMNVSTLELGDSALYLCASSLETGGYREQYFGPGTRLTVT.

V usage is TRBV24-1 and J usage is TRBJ2-2. In germline, CDR1 is KGHDR, CDR2 SFDVKD. The CDR3 contains 13 residues. The CDR3 reads CATRSGYTGELFF.

J is TRBJ2-7 and V is TRBV24-1. This CDR3 has 13 residues. Germline assignment: CDR1 KGHDR and CDR2 SFDVKD. The CDR3 sequence: CATSESAAYEQYF.

This rearrangement joins TRBV28 to TRBJ2-3; the D gene TCRdb calls, TRBD1, cannot be checked with no DNA. CDR1 is MDHEN, CDR2 SYDVKM, per germline. CDR3 length equals 15 residues. The CDR3 loop reads CASSLYRDDTDTQYF.

V and J are TRBV12-3 or TRBV12-4 and TRBJ2-7; TCRdb reports TRBD2, a call that lacks DNA to check it against. The CDR3 spans 14 residues. CDR3 region: CASSERVGSHEQYF.

This chain links TRBV25-1 with TRBJ1-1; the D gene TCRdb calls, TRBD1, cannot be checked with no DNA. Germline V CDR1 and CDR2: MGHDK, SYGVNS. This CDR3 is built from 13 residues. The CDR3 region is CASSPHRADEAFF.

The chain has TRBV14 and TRBJ1-2; the TCRdb call, TRBD1, lacks DNA for checking. The CDR3 runs to 15 residues. Germline V gene sequence: CDR1 SGHDN, CDR2 FVKESK. CDR3: CASSHHRGPNYGYTF. Supplemented by reference TRBV14 and TRBJ1-2, the full variable domain reads EAGVTQFPSHSVIEKGQTVTLRCDPISGHDNLYWYRRVMGKEIKFLLHFVKESKQDESGMPNNRFLAERTGGTYSTLKVQPAELEDSGVYFCASSHHRGPNYGYTFGSGTRLTVV.

This chain links TRBV29-1 with TRBJ2-7; absent DNA, TCRdb's TRBD2 call cannot be checked. Germline CDR1 is SQVTM and CDR2 is ANQGSEA. This CDR3 is built from 16 residues. CDR3 in amino acids: CSVEGGLAGGVGEQYF.

V gene TRBV6-2 or TRBV6-3 combines with J gene TRBJ2-1; the D call from TCRdb, TRBD2, cannot be confirmed without DNA. Looked up from germline, CDR1 is MNHEY and CDR2 is SVGEGT. CDR3 length equals 15 residues. This CDR3 is CASRTAGGGFNEQFF.

This chain uses TRBV12-3 or TRBV12-4 with TRBJ2-2; the D call from TCRdb, TRBD2, cannot be confirmed without DNA. The CDR3 has 17 amino acids. CDR3 protein: CASSLAHSGTNTGELFF.

This chain connects TRBV5-1 to TRBJ2-2; TCRdb designates TRBD2, a call that cannot be tested without DNA. Germline V CDR1 and CDR2: SGHRS, YFSETQ. The CDR3 spans 15 residues. The CDR3 is CASSLALGGTGELFF. The variable domain in full, with the rest retrieved from reference TRBV5-1 and TRBJ2-2, is KAGVTQTPRYLIKTRGQQVTLSCSPISGHRSVSWYQQTPGQGLQFLFEYFSETQRNKGNFPGRFSGRQFSNSRSEMNVSTLELGDSALYLCASSLALGGTGELFFGEGSRLTVL.

The chain employs TRBV5-1 and TRBJ2-1; no DNA is available, so the TRBD1 call from TCRdb remains unchecked. Germline lookup yields CDR1 SGHRS and CDR2 YFSETQ. CDR3 length equals 16 residues. The chain's CDR3 is CASSPWGGLSYNEQFF.

The J gene is TRBJ2-2, the V gene TRBV24-1. CDR1 is KGHDR and CDR2 is SFDVKD in the germline V gene. This CDR3 has 15 amino acids. The CDR3 sequence: CATSDLGTHTGELFF.

This chain links TRBV2 with TRBJ2-1; TCRdb indicates TRBD2, and absent DNA this call remains unverified. From germline, CDR1 is SNHLY and CDR2 FYNNEI. This CDR3 region has 15 residues. The CDR3: CASSGGRASYNEQFF.

V is TRBV10-3 and J is TRBJ2-3. Germline V lookup: CDR1 ENHRY, CDR2 SYGVKD. CDR3 length equals 14 residues. The CDR3 sequence: CAISDPSVADTQYF.

V gene TRBV4-3 combines with J gene TRBJ2-5; TCRdb's D call of TRBD1 is untestable without DNA. From germline, CDR1 is LGHNA and CDR2 YSLEER. The CDR3 has 14 residues. The CDR3 sequence is CASSRTGGWETQYF.

The chain uses TRBV20-1 and TRBJ2-1; TCRdb selects TRBD1, and the lack of DNA leaves this call unchecked. The germline gives CDR1 DFQATT, CDR2 SNEGSKA (reference sequence). The CDR3 has 11 amino acids. Here the CDR3 reads CSARRDNEQFF.

The rearrangement joins TRBV12-3 or TRBV12-4 to TRBJ2-1; the D gene TCRdb calls, TRBD1, cannot be checked with no DNA. The CDR3 has 15 residues. The CDR3 loop is CASSRAGGPVNEQFF.

CDR3 loop: CASRYPAKGRANTGELFF. The V and J genes are TRBV12-2 and TRBJ2-2; lacking DNA, the TRBD2 call made by TCRdb goes unchecked. TRBV12-2 is annotated as a pseudogene. There are 18 residues in the CDR3.